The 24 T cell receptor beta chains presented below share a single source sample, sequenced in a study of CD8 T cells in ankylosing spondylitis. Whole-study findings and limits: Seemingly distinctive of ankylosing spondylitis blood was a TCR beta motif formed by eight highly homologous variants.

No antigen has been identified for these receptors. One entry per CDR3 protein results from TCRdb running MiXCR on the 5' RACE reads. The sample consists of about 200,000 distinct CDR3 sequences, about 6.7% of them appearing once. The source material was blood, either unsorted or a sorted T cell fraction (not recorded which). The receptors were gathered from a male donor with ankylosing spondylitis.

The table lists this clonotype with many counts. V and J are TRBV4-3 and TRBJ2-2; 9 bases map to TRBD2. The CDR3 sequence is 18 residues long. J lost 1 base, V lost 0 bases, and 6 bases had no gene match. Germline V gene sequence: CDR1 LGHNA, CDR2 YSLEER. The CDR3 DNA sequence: TGCGCCAGCAGCCAAGAGATGCCTAGCGGGGAGAACACCGGGGAGCTGTTTTTT. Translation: CASSQEMPSGENTGELFF.

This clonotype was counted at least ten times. DNA of the CDR3: TGTGCCAGCGGCTATGACCTTTTCACTGAAGCTTTCTTT. Translating gives CASGYDLFTEAFF. The gene calls are TRBV9 and TRBJ1-1; unclear D gene. V lost 7 bases and J lost 4, with 14 bases in between. CDR1 and CDR2 (germline): SGDLS, YYNGEE. The CDR3 loop spans 13 amino acids.

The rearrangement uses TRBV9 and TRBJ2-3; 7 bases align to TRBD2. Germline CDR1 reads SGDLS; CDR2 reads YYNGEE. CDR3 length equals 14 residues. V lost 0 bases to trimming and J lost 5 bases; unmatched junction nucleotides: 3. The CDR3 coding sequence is TGTGCCAGCAGCGTAGGGCGGGGGAAAGATACGCAGTATTTT. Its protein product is CASSVGRGKDTQYF.

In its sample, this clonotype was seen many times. Written as DNA, the CDR3 is TGCGCCAGCGGGGGGCTGATCAATGAGCAGTTCTTC. This codes for CASGGLINEQFF. V and J are TRBV5-1 and TRBJ2-1; D tentatively fits TRBD1 or TRBD2 (6 bases each). Germline lookup yields CDR1 SGHRS and CDR2 YFSETQ. With 7 bases removed from V and 6 bases from J, the gap between germline ends came to 11 bases. The CDR3 extends over 12 amino acids. The entire variable domain, with the rest obtained from reference TRBV5-1 and TRBJ2-1, is as follows: KAGVTQTPRYLIKTRGQQVTLSCSPISGHRSVSWYQQTPGQGLQFLFEYFSETQRNKGNFPGRFSGRQFSNSRSEMNVSTLELGDSALYLCASGGLINEQFFGPGTRLTVL.

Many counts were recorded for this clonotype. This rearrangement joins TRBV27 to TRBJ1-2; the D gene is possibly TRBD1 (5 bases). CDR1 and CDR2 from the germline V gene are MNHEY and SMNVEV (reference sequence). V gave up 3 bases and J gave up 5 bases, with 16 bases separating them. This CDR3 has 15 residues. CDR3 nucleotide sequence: TGTGCCAGCAGTTTGACGCAGCTCGGGGCGTATGGCTACACCTTC. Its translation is CASSLTQLGAYGYTF.

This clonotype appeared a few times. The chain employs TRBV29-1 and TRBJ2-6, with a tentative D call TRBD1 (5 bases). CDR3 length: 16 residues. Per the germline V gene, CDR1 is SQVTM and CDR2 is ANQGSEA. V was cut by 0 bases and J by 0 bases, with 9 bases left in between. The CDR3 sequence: CSVEEDTYSGANVLTF. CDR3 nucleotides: TGCAGCGTTGAAGAGGACACTTACTCTGGGGCCAACGTCCTGACTTTC.

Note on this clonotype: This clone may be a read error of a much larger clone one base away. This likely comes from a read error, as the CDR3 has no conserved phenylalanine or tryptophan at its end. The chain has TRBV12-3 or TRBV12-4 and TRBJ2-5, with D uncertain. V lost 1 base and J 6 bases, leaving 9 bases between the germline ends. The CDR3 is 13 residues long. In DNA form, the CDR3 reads TGTGCCAGCAGTTTAGAAGTCTCCCAGACCCAGTACTCC. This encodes CASSLEVSQTQYS.

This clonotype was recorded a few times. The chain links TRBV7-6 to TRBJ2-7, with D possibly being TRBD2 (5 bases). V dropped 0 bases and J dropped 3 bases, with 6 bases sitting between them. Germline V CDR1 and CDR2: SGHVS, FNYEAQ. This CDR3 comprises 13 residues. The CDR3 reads CASSLAEDYEQYF. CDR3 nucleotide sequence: TGTGCCAGCAGCTTAGCGGAGGACTACGAGCAGTACTTC.

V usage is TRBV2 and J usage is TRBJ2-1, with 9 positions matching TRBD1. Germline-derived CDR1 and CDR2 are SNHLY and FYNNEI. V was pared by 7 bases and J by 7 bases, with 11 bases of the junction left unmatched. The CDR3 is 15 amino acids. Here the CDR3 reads CASKRTGGLFNEQFF. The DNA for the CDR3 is TGTGCCAGCAAGAGAACAGGGGGCTTGTTTAATGAGCAGTTCTTC.

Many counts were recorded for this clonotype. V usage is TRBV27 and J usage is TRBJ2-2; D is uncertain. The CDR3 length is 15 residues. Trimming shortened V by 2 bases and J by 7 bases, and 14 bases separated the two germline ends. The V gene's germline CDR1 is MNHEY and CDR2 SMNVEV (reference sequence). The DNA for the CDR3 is TGTGCCAGCAGTTTAAGGCCTAGGTTTGGCGGGGAGCTGTTTTTT. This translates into CASSLRPRFGGELFF.

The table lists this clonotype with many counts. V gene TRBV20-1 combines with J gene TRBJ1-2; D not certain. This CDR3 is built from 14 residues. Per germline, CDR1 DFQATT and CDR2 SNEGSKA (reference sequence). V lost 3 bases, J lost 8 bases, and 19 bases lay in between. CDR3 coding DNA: TGCAGTGCTAGGGATCGGGGTTCCATGGGGGGCTACACCTTC. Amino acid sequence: CSARDRGSMGGYTF.

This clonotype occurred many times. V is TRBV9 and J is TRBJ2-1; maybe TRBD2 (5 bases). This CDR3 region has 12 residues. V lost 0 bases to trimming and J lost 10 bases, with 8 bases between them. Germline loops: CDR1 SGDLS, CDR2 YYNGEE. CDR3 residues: CASSVVSGEQFF. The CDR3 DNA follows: TGTGCCAGCAGCGTAGTATCGGGGGAGCAGTTCTTC.

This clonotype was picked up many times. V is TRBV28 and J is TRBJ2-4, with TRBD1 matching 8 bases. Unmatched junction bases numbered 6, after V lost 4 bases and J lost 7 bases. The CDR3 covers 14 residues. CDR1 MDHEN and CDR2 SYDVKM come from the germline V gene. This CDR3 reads CASSWTGSWNIQYF. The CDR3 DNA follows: TGTGCCAGCAGTTGGACAGGGAGCTGGAACATTCAGTACTTC.

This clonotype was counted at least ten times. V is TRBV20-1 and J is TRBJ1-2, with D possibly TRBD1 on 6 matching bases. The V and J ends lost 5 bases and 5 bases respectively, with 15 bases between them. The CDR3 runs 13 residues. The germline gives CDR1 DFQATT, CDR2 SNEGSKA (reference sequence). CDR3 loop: CSAYERTVYGYTF. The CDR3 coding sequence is TGCAGTGCTTATGAACGGACAGTTTATGGCTACACCTTC.

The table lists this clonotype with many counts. The CDR3 bases are TGTGCCAGCAGTTACTCAGGCAGGGAAGATTTCTACGAGCAGTACTTC. It codes for CASSYSGREDFYEQYF. The chain joins TRBV6-5 to TRBJ2-7, with D possibly matching TRBD1 (5 bases). The germline V and J ends were trimmed by 0 bases and 3 bases, with 15 bases remaining between them. The CDR3 contains 16 residues. Per germline, CDR1 MNHEY and CDR2 SVGAGI.

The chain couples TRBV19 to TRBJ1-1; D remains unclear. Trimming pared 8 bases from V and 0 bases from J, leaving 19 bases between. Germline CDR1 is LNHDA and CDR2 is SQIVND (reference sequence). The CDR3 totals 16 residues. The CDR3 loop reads CASADASPPMNTEAFF. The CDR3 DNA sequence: TGTGCCAGTGCGGACGCCTCTCCACCCATGAACACTGAAGCTTTCTTT.

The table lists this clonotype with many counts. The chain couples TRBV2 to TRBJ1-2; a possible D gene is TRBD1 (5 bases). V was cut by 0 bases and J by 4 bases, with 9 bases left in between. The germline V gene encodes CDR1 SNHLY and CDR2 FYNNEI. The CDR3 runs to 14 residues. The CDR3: CASSEATGLYGYTF. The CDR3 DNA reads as TGTGCCAGCAGTGAAGCGACGGGGCTCTATGGCTACACCTTC. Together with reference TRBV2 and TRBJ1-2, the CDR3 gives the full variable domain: EPEVTQTPSHQVTQMGQEVILRCVPISNHLYFYWYRQILGQKVEFLVSFYNNEISEKSEIFDDQFSVERPDGSNFTLKIRSTKLEDSAMYFCASSEATGLYGYTFGSGTRLTVV.

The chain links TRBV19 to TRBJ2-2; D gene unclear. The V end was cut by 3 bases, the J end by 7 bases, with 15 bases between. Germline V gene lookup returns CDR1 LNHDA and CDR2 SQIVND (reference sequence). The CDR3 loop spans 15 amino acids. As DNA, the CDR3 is TGTGCCAGTAGTATTTTCCATGGATTGGACGGGGAGCTGTTTTTT. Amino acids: CASSIFHGLDGELFF.

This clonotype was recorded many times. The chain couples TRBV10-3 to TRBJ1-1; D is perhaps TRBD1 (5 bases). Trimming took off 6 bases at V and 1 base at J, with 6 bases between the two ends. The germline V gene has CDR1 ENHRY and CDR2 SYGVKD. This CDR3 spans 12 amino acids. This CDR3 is CAIRTGNTEAFF. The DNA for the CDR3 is TGTGCCATCAGAACAGGGAACACTGAAGCTTTCTTT.

Here the CDR3 DNA reads TGTGCCAGCAGTTTTGCCAGGGCGAACATTCAGTACTTC. It is translated as CASSFARANIQYF. This chain uses TRBV12-3 or TRBV12-4 with TRBJ2-4, with a possible D match to TRBD1 (5 bases). CDR3 length equals 13 residues. Trimming pared 3 bases from V and 7 bases from J, leaving 10 bases between.

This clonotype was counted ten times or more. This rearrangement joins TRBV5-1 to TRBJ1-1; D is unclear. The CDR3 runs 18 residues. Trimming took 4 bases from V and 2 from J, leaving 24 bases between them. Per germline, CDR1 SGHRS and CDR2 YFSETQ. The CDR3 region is CASSLEDWWKGSNTEAFF. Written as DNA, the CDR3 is TGCGCCAGCAGCCTGGAGGATTGGTGGAAAGGCTCAAACACTGAAGCTTTCTTT.

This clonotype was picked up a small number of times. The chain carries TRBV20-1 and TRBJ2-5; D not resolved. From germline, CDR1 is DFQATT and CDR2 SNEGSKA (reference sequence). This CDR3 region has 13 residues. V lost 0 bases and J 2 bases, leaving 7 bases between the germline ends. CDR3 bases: TGCAGTGCTAGAGATAAACGGCAAGAGACCCAGTACTTC. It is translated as CSARDKRQETQYF.

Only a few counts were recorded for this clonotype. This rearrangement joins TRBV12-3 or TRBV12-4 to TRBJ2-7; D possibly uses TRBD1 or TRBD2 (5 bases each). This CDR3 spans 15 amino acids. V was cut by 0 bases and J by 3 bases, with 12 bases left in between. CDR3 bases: TGTGCCAGCAGTTTAGCGCAGGGAGCATTCTACGAGCAGTACTTC. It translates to CASSLAQGAFYEQYF.

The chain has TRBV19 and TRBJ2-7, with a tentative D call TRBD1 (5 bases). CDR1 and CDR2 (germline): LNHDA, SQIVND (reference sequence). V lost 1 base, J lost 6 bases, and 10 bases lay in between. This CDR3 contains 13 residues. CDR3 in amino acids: CASSIVGLSEQYF. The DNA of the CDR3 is TGTGCCAGTAGTATAGTGGGGCTTTCCGAGCAGTACTTC.